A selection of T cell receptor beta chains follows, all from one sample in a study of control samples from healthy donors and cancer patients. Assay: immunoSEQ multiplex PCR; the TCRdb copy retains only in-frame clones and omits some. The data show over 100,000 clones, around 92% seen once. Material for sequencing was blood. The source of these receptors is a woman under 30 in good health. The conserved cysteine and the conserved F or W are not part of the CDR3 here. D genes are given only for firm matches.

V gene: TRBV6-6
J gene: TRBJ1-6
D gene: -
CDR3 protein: ASSYGGVYSPLH

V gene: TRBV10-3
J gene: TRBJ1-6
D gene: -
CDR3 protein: AISDIRGSPLH

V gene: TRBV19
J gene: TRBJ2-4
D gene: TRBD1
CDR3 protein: ASSIGQGAAKNIQY

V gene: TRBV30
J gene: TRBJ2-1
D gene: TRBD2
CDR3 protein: AWRGLGNEQF

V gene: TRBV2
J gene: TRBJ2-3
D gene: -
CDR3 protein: ASSGTATDTQY

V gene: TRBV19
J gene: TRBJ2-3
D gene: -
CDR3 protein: ASSIDLLGPSTDTQY

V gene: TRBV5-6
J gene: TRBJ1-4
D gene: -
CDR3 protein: ASSPWTTTNEKLF

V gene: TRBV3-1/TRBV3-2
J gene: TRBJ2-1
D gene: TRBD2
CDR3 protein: ASSQDLAGGPDNEQF

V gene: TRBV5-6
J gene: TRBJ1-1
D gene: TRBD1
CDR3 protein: ASSLPGGRTEAF

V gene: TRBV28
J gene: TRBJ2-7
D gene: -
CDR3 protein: ASSFVRGSYEQY

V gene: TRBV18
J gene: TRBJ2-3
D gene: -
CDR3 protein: ASSRSQVASTDTQY

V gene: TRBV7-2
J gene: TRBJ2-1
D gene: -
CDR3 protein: ASSTGRDNEQF

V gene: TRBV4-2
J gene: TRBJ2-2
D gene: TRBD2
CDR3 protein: ASSQDGTSGTHTGELF

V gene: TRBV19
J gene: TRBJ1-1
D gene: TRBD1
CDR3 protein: ASSRQGVVAEAF

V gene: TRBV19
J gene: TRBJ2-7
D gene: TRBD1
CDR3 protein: ASSRTGAYEQY

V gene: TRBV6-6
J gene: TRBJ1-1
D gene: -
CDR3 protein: ASNGDRNTEAF

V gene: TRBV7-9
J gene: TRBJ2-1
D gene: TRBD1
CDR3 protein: ASSLGTGFYNEQF

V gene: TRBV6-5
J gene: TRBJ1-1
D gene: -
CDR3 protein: ASRPPIHTEAF

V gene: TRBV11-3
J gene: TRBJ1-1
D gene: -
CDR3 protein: ASSFQNTEAF

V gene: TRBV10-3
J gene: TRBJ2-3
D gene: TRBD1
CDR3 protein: AIRDRGRIDTQY

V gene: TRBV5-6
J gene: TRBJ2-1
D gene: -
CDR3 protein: ASSRRSNEQF

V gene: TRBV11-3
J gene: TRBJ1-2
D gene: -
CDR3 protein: ASSGDGYT

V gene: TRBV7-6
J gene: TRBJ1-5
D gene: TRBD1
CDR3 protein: ASSLWTGGSNQPQH

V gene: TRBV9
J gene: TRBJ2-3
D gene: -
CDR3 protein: ASSKRDSSTDTQY

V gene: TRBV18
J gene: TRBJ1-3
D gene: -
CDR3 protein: ASSPTQGRSGNTIY

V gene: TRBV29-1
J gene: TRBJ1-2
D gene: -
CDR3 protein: SVGWGGYT

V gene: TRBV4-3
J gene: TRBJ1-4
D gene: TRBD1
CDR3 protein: ASSQGQGGEKLF

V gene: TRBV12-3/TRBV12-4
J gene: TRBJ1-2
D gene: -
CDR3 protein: ASSLTANYGYT

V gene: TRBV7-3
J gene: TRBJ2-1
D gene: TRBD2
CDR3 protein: ASSREEVAGGPRQF

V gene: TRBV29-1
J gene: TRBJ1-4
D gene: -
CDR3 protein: SFWTAPNEKLF

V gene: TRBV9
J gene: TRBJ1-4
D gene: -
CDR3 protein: ASTQTVAAEKLF

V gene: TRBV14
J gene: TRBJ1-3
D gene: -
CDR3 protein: ASSPPGGVGNTIY

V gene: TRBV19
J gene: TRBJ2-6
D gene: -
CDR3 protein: ASRRGGANVLT

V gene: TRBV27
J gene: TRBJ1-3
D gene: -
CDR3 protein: ASSLSSGSGNTIY

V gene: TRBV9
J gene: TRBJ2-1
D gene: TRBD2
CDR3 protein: ASSLSGGKDEQF

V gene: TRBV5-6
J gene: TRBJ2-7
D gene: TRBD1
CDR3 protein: ASRGRGPAEQY

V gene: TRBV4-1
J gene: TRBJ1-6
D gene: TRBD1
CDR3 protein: ASSQDPTGGSYNSPLH

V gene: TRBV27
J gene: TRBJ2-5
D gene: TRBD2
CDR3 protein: ASSPWTSGANLGETQY

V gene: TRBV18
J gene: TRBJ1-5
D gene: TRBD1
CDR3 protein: ASSLDRTNQPQH

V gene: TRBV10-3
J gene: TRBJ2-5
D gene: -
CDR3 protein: AIRSRGGETQY

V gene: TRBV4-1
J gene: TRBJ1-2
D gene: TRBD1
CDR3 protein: ASSPRQGGNYGYT

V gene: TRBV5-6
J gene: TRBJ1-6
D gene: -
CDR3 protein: ASSSLQGLDSPLH

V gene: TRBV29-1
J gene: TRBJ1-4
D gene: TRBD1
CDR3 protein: SVGDRDGEKLF